This T cell receptor (beta chain) was sequenced during a study of T cells in Graves' hyperthyroidism and ophthalmopathy. Study findings and constraints: Expanded thyroid clonotypes (above 0.001) were mostly also found in blood.

Amplification yielded TCR beta CDR3 regions, with RNA transcripts as the source. When the TCR CDR3 underwent first-round RT-PCR, the HTBI primer set was used. MiXCR was run by TCRdb on the multiplex PCR reads, yielding one entry per CDR3 protein. The top ten clones hold 5% to 7% of a sample with a few hundred thousand distinct CDR3 sequences, over 11% of them seen once. Uncontrolled infection, other autoimmune disease, pregnancy and lactation each barred patients from inclusion. This clonotype turned up a few times. Its target is unknown. The receptor comes from a woman in her 30s with Graves' hyperthyroidism that later progressed to Graves' ophthalmopathy. The sequenced sample consisted of blood.

In DNA form, the CDR3 reads TGCGCCAGCAGTGAGTCCATGGACAGGGGGCGCAATGAGCAGTTCTTC. Its protein product is CASSESMDRGRNEQFF. This chain connects TRBV10-1 to TRBJ2-1, with 11 positions matching TRBD1. V shed 0 bases, J shed 6 bases, and the junction held 4 bases outside the gene matches. The CDR3 totals 16 residues. Germline V gives CDR1 WNHNN, CDR2 SYGVQD (reference sequence).